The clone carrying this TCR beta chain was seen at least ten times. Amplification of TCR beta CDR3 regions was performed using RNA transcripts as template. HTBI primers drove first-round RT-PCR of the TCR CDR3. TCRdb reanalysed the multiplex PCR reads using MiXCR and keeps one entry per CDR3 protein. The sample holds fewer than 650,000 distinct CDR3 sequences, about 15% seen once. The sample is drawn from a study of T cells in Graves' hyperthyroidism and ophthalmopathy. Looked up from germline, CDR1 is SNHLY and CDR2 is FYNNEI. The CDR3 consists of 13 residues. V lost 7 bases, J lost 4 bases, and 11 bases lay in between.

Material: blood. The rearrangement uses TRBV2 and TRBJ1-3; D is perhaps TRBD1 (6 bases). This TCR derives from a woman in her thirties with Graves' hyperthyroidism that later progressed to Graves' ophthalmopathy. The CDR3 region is CASKQGQGNTIYF. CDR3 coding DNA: TGTGCCAGCAAGCAGGGGCAAGGAAACACCATATATTTT. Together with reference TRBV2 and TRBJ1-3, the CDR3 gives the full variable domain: EPEVTQTPSHQVTQMGQEVILRCVPISNHLYFYWYRQILGQKVEFLVSFYNNEISEKSEIFDDQFSVERPDGSNFTLKIRSTKLEDSAMYFCASKQGQGNTIYFGEGSWLTVV.